This T cell receptor (beta chain) originates from a study of T cell responses to AZD1222 COVID-19 vaccine. On the study more broadly: It was second doses at about 4 or about 12 weeks that were pooled.

Note on this clone: Its specificity is not known.

Overall study findings and caveats: Nearly half of spike-specific TCRs reportedly go after variant regions that carry no mutations. None of the repertoires were sampled until the peak T cell response had passed.

Produced via immunoSEQ multiplex PCR; TCRdb's table is partial and in-frame only. The table shows over 95,000 clones, with about 87% occurring only once. The receptor comes from an adult in good health. Here the sequenced sample was peripheral blood, taken on day 0 of AZD1222 vaccination.

The CDR3 DNA is TGTGCCAGCACCCGGGGGACAGGGGGCACAGATACGCAGTATTTT. Residues: CASTRGTGGTDTQYF. The V gene is TRBV18, the J gene TRBJ2-3, with 10 nucleotides matching TRBD1. Germline-derived CDR1 and CDR2 are KGHSH and LQKENI. This CDR3 is built from 15 residues. V trimming: 8 bases; J trimming: 1 base; junction bases outside the gene matches: 6.